What follows describes a single T cell receptor beta chain. It has no known antigen specificity. The record has no base qualities; no much larger clone is one base away. In Seattle, one collaborating source enrolled patients while the infection was active and tracked those patients longitudinally over the course of disease. Each collaborating institution followed its own protocols to collect whole blood in K2EDTA tubes. For TCRbeta analysis, collaborators shipped samples as frozen whole blood, isolated PBMCs, or DNA extracted from either of those sample types. CDR1 is given as SGHTA and CDR2 as FQGNSA, both from the germline V gene. The CDR3, cysteine through phenylalanine, is 16 amino acids long. Only the CDR3 portion is preserved as DNA: 48 bases, with reading frame beginning at the first base. The junction shows trimming of 0 bases on V and 0 bases on J, plus 12 bases between the germline ends.

These data originate in a study of blood T cell repertoires in COVID-19 (dated by TCRdb to 2020 to 2022). Study-level background: Samples covering the acute and convalescent phases of COVID-19 were provided by collaborators in the United States, Italy and Spain. Subjects who had been exposed to COVID-19, were actively infected with it, or had recovered from it provided the deeply sampled blood TCRbeta repertoires that made up the dataset. The material from the prospective study consisted of cDNA or gDNA derived from T cells, B-cell-depleted T cells, or PBMCs. The samples were drawn from two sources: the first 160 participants of the ongoing ImmuneRACE study, and 1,000 to 1,500 subjects contributed by 6 global collaborators. The sample metadata nearly always contained a de-identified subject ID, COVID-19 status, age in years and sex. The repertoires were released in a freely available public database intended as a resource for research on the immune response to SARS-CoV-2. Where available, HLA class I and class II types were obtained from metadata supplied by the sample provider rather than from assay-based typing. General conclusions and limits of the study: How much clinical and demographic metadata was included differed by source and by participant, and the metadata was provided uncurated.

The immunoSEQ Assay, a bias-controlled multiplex PCR, was used to amplify TCRbeta CDR3 regions from genomic DNA. Concerning the study's data processing: Nucleated cell counts per sample were estimated from amplification of reference gene primers within the assay. Sequence reads were collapsed and filtered to measure the absolute abundance of every unique TCRbeta CDR3 rearrangement. For each sample, productive Simpson clonality was calculated by taking the square root of Simpson's diversity index across productive rearrangements. TCRdb retrieved this table from immuneACCESS and kept in-frame rearrangements only. Not all clones are present; in checked studies, unresolved V genes account for under half, and no reason is known for the remainder. That table supplies the V and J calls and clone size; D and trimming were determined from the DNA. The sample includes some 150,000 clones, with 86% observed a single time. The ten largest clones add up to roughly 9.8% of the sample.

This clonotype was sampled from an older woman with COVID-19, enrolled during active disease. The receptor chain draws on TRBV7-2 and TRBJ2-7, with a tentative D gene TRBD2 over 6 matching bases. Specimen: peripheral blood. In nucleotides, the sequence is TGTGCCAGCAGCTTAGCCCCTGCGGGGTTCTCCTACGAGCAGTACTTC. The resulting protein is CASSLAPAGFSYEQYF.